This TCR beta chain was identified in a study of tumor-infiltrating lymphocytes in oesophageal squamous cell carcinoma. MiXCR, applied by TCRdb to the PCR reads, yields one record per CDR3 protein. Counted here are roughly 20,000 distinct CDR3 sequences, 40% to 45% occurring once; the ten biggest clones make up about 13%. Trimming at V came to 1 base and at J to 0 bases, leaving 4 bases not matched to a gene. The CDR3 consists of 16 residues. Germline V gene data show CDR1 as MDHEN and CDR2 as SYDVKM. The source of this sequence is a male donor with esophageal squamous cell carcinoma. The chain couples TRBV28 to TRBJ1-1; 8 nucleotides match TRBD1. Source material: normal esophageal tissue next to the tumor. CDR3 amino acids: CASSLYRGSLNTEAFF. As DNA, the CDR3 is TGTGCCAGCAGTTTATACAGGGGGTCTTTGAACACTGAAGCTTTCTTT.